The 17 T cell receptor beta chains listed next were all sequenced from one sample in a study of T-cell reconstitution after alpha-beta-depleted transplantation in children. A TCRbeta library incorporating unique molecular identifiers was prepared. TCRdb recomputed calls from the PCR reads with MiXCR, one row per CDR3 protein. The table shows about 420,000 distinct CDR3 sequences, with roughly a tenth occurring only once. Material: PBMCs from the stem cell graft donor, obtained from the stem cell graft. These receptors were collected from a human donor who donated a stem cell graft to a child with acute myeloid leukemia.

In its sample, this clonotype was seen many times. The chain is built from TRBV5-5 and TRBJ2-5; D might be TRBD1 or TRBD2, each matching 5 bases. The CDR3 runs 14 residues. Germline-derived CDR1 and CDR2 are SGHKS and YYEKEE (reference sequence). Trimming stripped 4 bases from V and 1 base from J, with 11 bases between. CDR3 loop: CASSRDGTQETQYF. The CDR3 region has the DNA TGTGCCAGCAGCCGGGACGGGACCCAAGAGACCCAGTACTTC.

This chain uses TRBV12-3 or TRBV12-4 with TRBJ2-1, with 9 bases matching TRBD2. The ends lost 7 bases at V and 5 bases at J; junction bases unmatched: 9. The CDR3 extends over 15 amino acids. CDR3 in DNA: TGTGCCAGCACCCCGACTAGCGGCACCAACAATGAGCAGTTCTTC. It encodes CASTPTSGTNNEQFF.

This clonotype was counted at least ten times. This chain connects TRBV5-1 to TRBJ1-3; D remains ambiguous. Trimming stripped 0 bases from V and 0 bases from J, with 7 bases between. CDR3 size: 15 residues. The germline CDR1 and CDR2 sequences are SGHRS and YFSETQ. The CDR3 region has the DNA TGCGCCAGCAGCTTGGAGGTGGCCTCTGGAAACACCATATATTTT. Translation gives CASSLEVASGNTIYF.

The rearrangement uses TRBV6-1 and TRBJ2-2; 13 positions match TRBD2. The CDR3 is 15 amino acids. Germline V gives CDR1 MNHNS, CDR2 SASEGT. Trimming took 7 bases from V and 5 from J; bases not matched to a gene: 4. In DNA form, the CDR3 reads TGTGCCAGCACCCCGGGACTAGCGGGGACCGGGGAGCTGTTTTTT. Its protein product is CASTPGLAGTGELFF.

This clonotype was seen only a few times. The chain links TRBV15 to TRBJ1-1; 7 bases are shared with TRBD1. There are 17 residues in the CDR3. V lost 2 bases to trimming and J lost 1 base; unmatched junction nucleotides: 10. Germline V gene lookup returns CDR1 LNHNV and CDR2 YYDKDF (reference sequence). The DNA of the CDR3 is TGTGCCACCAGCAGACCATCGGTAGGGGGCCCGAACACTGAAGCTTTCTTT. It is translated as CATSRPSVGGPNTEAFF.

This clonotype has a handful of counts. The chain links TRBV6-1 to TRBJ1-4, with 8 bases fitting TRBD1. Losses at the gene ends were 6 bases for V and 0 bases for J; bases not matched to a gene: 9. Germline loops: CDR1 MNHNS, CDR2 SASEGT. This CDR3 comprises 17 residues. CDR3: CASSRRMDRATNEKLFF. The CDR3 DNA sequence: TGTGCCAGCAGCAGAAGGATGGACAGGGCAACTAATGAAAAACTGTTTTTT.

V and J are TRBV12-3 or TRBV12-4 and TRBJ2-1; the match to TRBD2 covers 8 bases. There are 15 residues in the CDR3. V was pared by 6 bases and J by 6 bases, with 10 bases of the junction left unmatched. The CDR3 sequence is CASSRGLAGVNEQFF. The CDR3 DNA follows: TGTGCCAGCAGCCGAGGACTAGCAGGGGTCAATGAGCAGTTCTTC.

A few counts support this clonotype. The V call is TRBV2, the J call TRBJ2-3, with D unresolved. The CDR3 loop spans 13 amino acids. Germline CDR1 SNHLY, CDR2 FYNNEI. Trimming shortened V by 10 bases and J by 6 bases, and 17 bases separated the two germline ends. CDR3 region: CATLRRFVDTQYF. In DNA form, the CDR3 reads TGTGCCACTCTCCGGCGGTTTGTGGATACGCAGTATTTT.

The chain links TRBV6-5 to TRBJ1-5; 7 bases are a match to TRBD1. The CDR3 covers 14 residues. The germline gives CDR1 MNHEY, CDR2 SVGAGI. Trimming took 3 bases from V and 7 from J; bases not matched to a gene: 6. The CDR3 sequence is CASSYDRVGQPQHF. CDR3 coding DNA: TGTGCCAGCAGTTATGACAGGGTGGGACAGCCCCAGCATTTT.

This clonotype was recorded a few times. A much larger clone sits a single nucleotide away, making a read error possible. The J gene is TRBJ1-1, the V gene TRBV2, with D possibly being TRBD1 (6 bases). Germline values: CDR1 SNHLY, CDR2 FYNNEI. Trimming stripped 4 bases from V and 1 base from J, with 10 bases between. This CDR3 has 14 residues. The DNA for the CDR3 is TGTGCCAGCAGTGTGGTACAGGGGAACACTGAAGCTTTCTTT. This translates into CASSVVQGNTEAFF.

This clonotype was seen ten or more times. The chain employs TRBV7-2 and TRBJ2-3; TRBD2 aligns across 11 bases. Germline-derived CDR1 and CDR2 are SGHTA and FQGNSA. This CDR3 region has 15 residues. Unmatched junction bases numbered 5, after V lost 6 bases and J lost 3 bases. In DNA, the CDR3 is TGTGCCAGCAGGATGACTAGCGGGGAAACAGATACGCAGTATTTT. Amino acid sequence: CASRMTSGETDTQYF. The whole variable domain, remainder taken from reference TRBV7-2 and TRBJ2-3, is GAGVSQSPSNKVTEKGKDVELRCDPISGHTALYWYRQSLGQGLEFLIYFQGNSAPDKSGLPSDRFSAERTGGSVSTLTIQRTQQEDSAVYLCASRMTSGETDTQYFGPGTRLTVL.

This clonotype has more than one count but fewer than ten. V and J are TRBV29-1 and TRBJ1-1; a possible D gene is TRBD1 (6 bases). The CDR3 sequence is 13 residues long. Germline CDR1 and CDR2: SQVTM and ANQGSEA. The V end was cut by 8 bases, the J end by 0 bases, with 13 bases between. The CDR3 DNA sequence: TGCAGCTCGAGAGGACAGATGAACACTGAAGCTTTCTTT. This encodes CSSRGQMNTEAFF.

The chain couples TRBV7-2 to TRBJ1-1; D not resolved. Germline V gives CDR1 SGHTA, CDR2 FQGNSA. The length of the CDR3 is 13 residues. Trimming pared 6 bases from V and 0 bases from J, leaving 8 bases between. CDR3 loop: CASRSTMNTEAFF. As DNA, the CDR3 is TGTGCCAGCAGATCTACGATGAACACTGAAGCTTTCTTT.

There are a few counts of this clonotype. This CDR3 reads CSARDPGGSGGTDTQYF. The CDR3 coding sequence is TGCAGTGCTAGAGATCCAGGGGGTAGCGGGGGCACAGATACGCAGTATTTT. This rearrangement joins TRBV20-1 to TRBJ2-3, with D perhaps TRBD2 (8 bases). The CDR3 runs 17 residues. Germline CDR1 reads DFQATT; CDR2 reads SNEGSKA (reference sequence). V was cut by 0 bases and J by 1 base, with 17 bases left in between.

This clonotype was seen only a few times. V is TRBV5-6 and J is TRBJ1-1, with D possibly TRBD1 on 6 matching bases. Germline lookup yields CDR1 SGHDT and CDR2 YYEEEE. The V gene lost 4 bases and the J gene lost 3 bases, with 16 bases spanning the gap. The CDR3 is 15 residues long. CDR3 amino acids: CASSHVGGSHTEAFF. DNA of the CDR3: TGTGCCAGCAGCCACGTGGGGGGCTCGCACACTGAAGCTTTCTTT.

This clonotype was picked up a small number of times. V is TRBV4-2 and J is TRBJ2-7; TRBD1 matches at 8 bases. The CDR3 sequence is 15 residues long. After removal of 3 bases from V and 0 bases from J, the junction contained 4 bases not matched to a gene. Germline CDR1 is LGHNA and CDR2 is YNFKEQ. CDR3 in amino acids: CASSHGQGPSYEQYF. CDR3 DNA sequence: TGTGCCAGCAGCCACGGACAGGGCCCCTCCTACGAGCAGTACTTC.

This clonotype appeared many times. CDR3 region: CATSRFRGNSYEQYF. CDR3 DNA sequence: TGTGCCACCAGCAGGTTTCGGGGCAACTCCTACGAGCAGTACTTC. The rearrangement links TRBV15 to TRBJ2-7; D may be TRBD1 or TRBD2 (5 bases each). The V gene lost 3 bases and the J gene lost 0 bases, with 12 bases spanning the gap. Germline V gene sequence: CDR1 LNHNV, CDR2 YYDKDF (reference sequence). This CDR3 has 15 residues.